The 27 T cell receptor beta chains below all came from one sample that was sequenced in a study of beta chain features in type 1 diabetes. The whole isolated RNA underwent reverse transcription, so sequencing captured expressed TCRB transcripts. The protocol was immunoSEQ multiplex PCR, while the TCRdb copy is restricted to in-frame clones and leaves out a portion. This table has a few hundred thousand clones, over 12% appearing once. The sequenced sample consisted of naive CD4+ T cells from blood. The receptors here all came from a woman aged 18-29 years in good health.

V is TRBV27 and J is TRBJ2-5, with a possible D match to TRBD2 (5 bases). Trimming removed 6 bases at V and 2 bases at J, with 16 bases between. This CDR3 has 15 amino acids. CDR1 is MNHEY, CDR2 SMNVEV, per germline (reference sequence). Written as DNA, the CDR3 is TGTGCCAGCAGGTCGTTTGATAAGCGGCAAGAGACCCAGTACTTC. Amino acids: CASRSFDKRQETQYF.

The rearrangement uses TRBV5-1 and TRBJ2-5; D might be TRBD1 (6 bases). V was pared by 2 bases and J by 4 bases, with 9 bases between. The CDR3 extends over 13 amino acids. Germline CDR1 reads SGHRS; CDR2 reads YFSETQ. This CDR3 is CASSFSDRETQYF. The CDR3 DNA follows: TGCGCCAGCAGCTTTTCGGACAGAGAGACCCAGTACTTC.

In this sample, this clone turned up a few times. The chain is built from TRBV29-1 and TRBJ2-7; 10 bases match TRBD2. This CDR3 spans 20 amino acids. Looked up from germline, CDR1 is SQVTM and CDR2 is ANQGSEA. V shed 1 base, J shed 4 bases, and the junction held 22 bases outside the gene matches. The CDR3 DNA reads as TGCAGCGTTGAAGGTTGGACGGCTAGCGGGAGCCCGAAGGTAAAGTACGAGCAGTACTTC. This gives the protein CSVEGWTASGSPKVKYEQYF.

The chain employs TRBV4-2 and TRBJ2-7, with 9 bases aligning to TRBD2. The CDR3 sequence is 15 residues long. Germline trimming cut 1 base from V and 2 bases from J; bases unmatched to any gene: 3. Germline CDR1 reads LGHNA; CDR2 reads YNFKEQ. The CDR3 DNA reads TGTGCCAGCAGCCAAGCAGGACTAGCGACCTACGAGCAGTACTTC. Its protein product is CASSQAGLATYEQYF.

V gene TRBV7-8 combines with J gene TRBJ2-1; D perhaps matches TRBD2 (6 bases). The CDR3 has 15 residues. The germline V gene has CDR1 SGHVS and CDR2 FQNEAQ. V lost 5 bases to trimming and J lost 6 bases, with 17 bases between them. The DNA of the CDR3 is TGTGCCAGCAGCCCTCCGGGACTGATCTCCAATGAGCAGTTCTTC. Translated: CASSPPGLISNEQFF.

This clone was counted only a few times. Here the CDR3 reads CASSPLPGQGNTEAFF. DNA of the CDR3: TGTGCCAGCTCACCATTACCGGGACAGGGGAACACTGAAGCTTTCTTT. The genes are TRBV18 and TRBJ1-1; 9 nucleotides match TRBD1. V lost 2 bases and J lost 1; bases outside the gene matches: 5. There are 16 residues in the CDR3. From germline, CDR1 is KGHSH and CDR2 LQKENI.

CDR3 coding DNA: TGCAGCGTTGTAAGGCAGGGGAACACTGAAGCTTTCTTT. Encoded protein: CSVVRQGNTEAFF. The chain has TRBV29-1 and TRBJ1-1; D is possibly TRBD1 (5 bases). The CDR3 runs 13 residues. CDR1 SQVTM and CDR2 ANQGSEA come from the germline V gene. Trimming pared 4 bases from V and 1 base from J, leaving 10 bases between.

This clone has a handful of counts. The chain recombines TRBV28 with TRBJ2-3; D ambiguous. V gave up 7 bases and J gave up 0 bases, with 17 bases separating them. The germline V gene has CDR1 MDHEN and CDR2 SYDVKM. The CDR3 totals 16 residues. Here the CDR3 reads CASTVTRSRSTDTQYF. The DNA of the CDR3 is TGTGCCAGCACCGTTACCCGGAGTAGGAGCACAGATACGCAGTATTTT.

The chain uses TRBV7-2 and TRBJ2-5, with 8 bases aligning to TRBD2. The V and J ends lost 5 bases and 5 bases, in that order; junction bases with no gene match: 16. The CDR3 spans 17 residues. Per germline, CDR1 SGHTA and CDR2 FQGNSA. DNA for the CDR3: TGTGCCAGCAGCCGCCTGGGTGTCGGGAGGGCCACGGAGACCCAGTACTTC. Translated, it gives CASSRLGVGRATETQYF.

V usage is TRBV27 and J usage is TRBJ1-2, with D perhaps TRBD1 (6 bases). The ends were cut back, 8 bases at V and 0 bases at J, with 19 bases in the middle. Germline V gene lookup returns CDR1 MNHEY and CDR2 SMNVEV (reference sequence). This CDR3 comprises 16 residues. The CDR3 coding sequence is TGTGCCAGCCATCAGAGGAGACAGGCTACTAACTATGGCTACACCTTC. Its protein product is CASHQRRQATNYGYTF.

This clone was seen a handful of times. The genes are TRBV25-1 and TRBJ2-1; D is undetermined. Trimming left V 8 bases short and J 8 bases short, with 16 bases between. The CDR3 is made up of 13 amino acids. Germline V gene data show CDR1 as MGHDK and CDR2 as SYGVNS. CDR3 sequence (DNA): TGTGCCAGCCGCCCCATTGGCCAGTATGAGCAGTTCTTC. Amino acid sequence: CASRPIGQYEQFF.

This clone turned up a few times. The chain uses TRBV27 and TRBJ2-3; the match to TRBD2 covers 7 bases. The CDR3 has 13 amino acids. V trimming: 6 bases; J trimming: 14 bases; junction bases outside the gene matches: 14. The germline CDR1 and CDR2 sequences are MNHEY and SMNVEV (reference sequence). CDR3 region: CASRSPRSGALYF. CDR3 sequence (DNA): TGTGCCAGCAGGTCTCCTCGGAGCGGGGCGTTGTATTTT.

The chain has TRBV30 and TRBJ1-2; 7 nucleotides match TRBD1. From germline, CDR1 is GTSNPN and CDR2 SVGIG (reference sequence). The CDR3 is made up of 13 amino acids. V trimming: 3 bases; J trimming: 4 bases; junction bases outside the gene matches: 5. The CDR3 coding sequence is TGTGCCTGGAGGGCAGGGGGTTTCTATGGCTACACCTTC. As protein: CAWRAGGFYGYTF.

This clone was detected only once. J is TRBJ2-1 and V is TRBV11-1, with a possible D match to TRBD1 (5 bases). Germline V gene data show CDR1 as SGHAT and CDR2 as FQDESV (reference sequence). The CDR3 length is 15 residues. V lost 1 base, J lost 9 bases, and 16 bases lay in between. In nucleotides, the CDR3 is TGTGCCAGCAGCTTAGGGTCCAGGGTAAAGGGTGAGCAGTTCTTC. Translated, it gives CASSLGSRVKGEQFF.

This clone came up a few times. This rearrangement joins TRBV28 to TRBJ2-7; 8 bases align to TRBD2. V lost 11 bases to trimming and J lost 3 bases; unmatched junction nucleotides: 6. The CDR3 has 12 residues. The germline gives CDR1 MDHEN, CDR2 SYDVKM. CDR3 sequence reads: CAGGSGGYEQYF. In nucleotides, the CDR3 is TGTGCCGGGGGGAGCGGGGGCTACGAGCAGTACTTC.

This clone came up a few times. CDR3 sequence reads: CASSVDSGTFQETQYF. The CDR3 DNA reads as TGTGCCAGCAGCGTAGACAGCGGGACCTTCCAAGAGACCCAGTACTTC. V is TRBV9 and J is TRBJ2-5; 7 bases match TRBD2. Germline CDR1 and CDR2: SGDLS and YYNGEE. CDR3 length: 16 amino acids. V lost 0 bases, J lost 1 base, and 6 bases stayed unmatched.

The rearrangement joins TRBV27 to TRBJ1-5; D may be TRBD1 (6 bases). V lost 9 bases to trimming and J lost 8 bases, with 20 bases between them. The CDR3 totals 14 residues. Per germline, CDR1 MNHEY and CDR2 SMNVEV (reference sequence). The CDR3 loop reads CASSTPGGQEPQHF. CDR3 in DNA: TGTGCCAGTTCTACCCCGGGGGGGCAGGAGCCCCAGCATTTT.

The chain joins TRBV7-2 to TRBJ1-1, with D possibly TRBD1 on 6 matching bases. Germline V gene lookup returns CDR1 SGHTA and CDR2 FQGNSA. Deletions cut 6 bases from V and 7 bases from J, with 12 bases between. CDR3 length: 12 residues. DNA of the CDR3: TGTGCCAGCAGACGGGGGGCGGATGAAGCTTTCTTT. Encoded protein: CASRRGADEAFF.

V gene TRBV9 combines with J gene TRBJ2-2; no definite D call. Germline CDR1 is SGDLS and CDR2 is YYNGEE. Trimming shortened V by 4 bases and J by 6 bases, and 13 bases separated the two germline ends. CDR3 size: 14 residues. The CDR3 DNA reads TGTGCCAGCAGCTCCCGAATGTTAGCCGGGGAGCTGTTTTTT. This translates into CASSSRMLAGELFF. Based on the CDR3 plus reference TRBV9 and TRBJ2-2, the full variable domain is DSGVTQTPKHLITATGQRVTLRCSPRSGDLSVYWYQQSLDQGLQFLIQYYNGEERAKGNILERFSAQQFPDLHSELNLSSLELGDSALYFCASSSRMLAGELFFGEGSRLTVL.

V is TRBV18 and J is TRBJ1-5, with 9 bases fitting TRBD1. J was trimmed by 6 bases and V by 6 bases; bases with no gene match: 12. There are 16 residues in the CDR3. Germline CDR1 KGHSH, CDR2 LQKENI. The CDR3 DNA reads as TGTGCCAGCTCCCCTCCGGGACAGGGTGTCGTTCAGCCCCAGCATTTT. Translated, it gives CASSPPGQGVVQPQHF. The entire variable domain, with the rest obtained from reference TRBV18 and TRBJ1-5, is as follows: NAGVMQNPRHLVRRRGQEARLRCSPMKGHSHVYWYRQLPEEGLKFMVYLQKENIIDESGMPKERFSAEFPKEGPSILRIQQVVRGDSAAYFCASSPPGQGVVQPQHFGDGTRLSIL.

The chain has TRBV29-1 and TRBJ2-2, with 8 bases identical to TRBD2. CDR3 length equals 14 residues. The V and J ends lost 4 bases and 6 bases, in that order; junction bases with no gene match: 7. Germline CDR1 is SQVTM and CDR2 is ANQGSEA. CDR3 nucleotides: TGCAGCGTTGGTCGTAGCGGGATCGCCGGGGAGCTGTTTTTT. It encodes CSVGRSGIAGELFF.

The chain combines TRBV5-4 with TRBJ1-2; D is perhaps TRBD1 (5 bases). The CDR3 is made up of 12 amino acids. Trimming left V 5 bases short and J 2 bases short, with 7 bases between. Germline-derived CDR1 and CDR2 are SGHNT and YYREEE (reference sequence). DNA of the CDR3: TGTGCCAGCAGGCGGGACAACTATGGCTACACCTTC. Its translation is CASRRDNYGYTF.

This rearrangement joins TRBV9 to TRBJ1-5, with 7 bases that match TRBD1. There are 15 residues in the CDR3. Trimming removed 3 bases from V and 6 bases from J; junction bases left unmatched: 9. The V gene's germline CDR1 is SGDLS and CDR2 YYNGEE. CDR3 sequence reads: CASSESPTGTQPQHF. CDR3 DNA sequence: TGTGCCAGCAGCGAGTCTCCGACAGGGACTCAGCCCCAGCATTTT.

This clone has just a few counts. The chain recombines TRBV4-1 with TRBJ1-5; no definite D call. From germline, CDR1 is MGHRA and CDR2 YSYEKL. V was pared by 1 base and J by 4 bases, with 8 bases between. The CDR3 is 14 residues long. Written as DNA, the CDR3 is TGCGCCAGCAGCCAAGTTGGGAGAAATCAGCCCCAGCATTTT. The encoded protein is CASSQVGRNQPQHF.

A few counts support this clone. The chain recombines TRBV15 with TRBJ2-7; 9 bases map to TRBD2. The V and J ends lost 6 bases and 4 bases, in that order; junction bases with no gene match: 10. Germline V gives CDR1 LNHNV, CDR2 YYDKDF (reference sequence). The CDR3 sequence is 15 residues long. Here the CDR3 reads CATREYGLASYEQYF. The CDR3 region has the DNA TGTGCCACCAGAGAATACGGACTAGCGAGTTACGAGCAGTACTTC.

CDR3 protein: CASSKPTGATGELFF. As DNA, the CDR3 is TGTGCCAGCAGTAAACCGACAGGGGCCACCGGGGAGCTGTTTTTT. V gene TRBV27 combines with J gene TRBJ2-2, with 8 positions matching TRBD1. V dropped 5 bases and J dropped 4; count of bases not matched to a gene: 6. Germline CDR1 and CDR2: MNHEY and SMNVEV (reference sequence). The CDR3 is 15 amino acids.

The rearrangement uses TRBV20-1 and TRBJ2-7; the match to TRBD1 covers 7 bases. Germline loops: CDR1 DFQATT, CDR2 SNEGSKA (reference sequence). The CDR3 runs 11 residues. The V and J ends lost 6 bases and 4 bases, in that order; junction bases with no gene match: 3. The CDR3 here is CSANRGYEQYF. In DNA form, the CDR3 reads TGCAGTGCCAACAGGGGTTACGAGCAGTACTTC.